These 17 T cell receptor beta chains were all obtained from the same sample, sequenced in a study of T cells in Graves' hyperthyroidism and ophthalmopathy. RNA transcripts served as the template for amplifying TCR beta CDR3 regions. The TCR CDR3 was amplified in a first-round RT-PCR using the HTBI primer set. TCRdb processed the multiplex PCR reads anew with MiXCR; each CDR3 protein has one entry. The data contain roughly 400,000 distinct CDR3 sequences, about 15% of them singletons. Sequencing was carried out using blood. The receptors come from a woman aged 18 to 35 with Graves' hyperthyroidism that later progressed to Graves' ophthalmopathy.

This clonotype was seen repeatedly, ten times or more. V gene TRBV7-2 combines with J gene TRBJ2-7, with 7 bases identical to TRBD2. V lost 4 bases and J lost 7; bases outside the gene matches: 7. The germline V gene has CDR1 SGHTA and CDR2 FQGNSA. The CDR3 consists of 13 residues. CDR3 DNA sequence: TGTGCCAGCAGCTCTTCAGCGGGGCGGGAGCAGTACTTC. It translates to CASSSSAGREQYF.

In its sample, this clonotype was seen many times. CDR3: CASSFGQLAKNIQYF. CDR3 coding DNA: TGTGCCAGCAGTTTCGGACAGTTAGCCAAAAACATTCAGTACTTC. The gene calls are TRBV28 and TRBJ2-4; D is possibly TRBD1 (6 bases). CDR1 is MDHEN, CDR2 SYDVKM, per germline. The CDR3 covers 15 residues. Trimming stripped 3 bases from V and 0 bases from J, with 9 bases between. Based on the CDR3 plus reference TRBV28 and TRBJ2-4, the full variable domain is DVKVTQSSRYLVKRTGEKVFLECVQDMDHENMFWYRQDPGLGLRLIYFSYDVKMKEKGDIPEGYSVSREKKERFSLILESASTNQTSMYLCASSFGQLAKNIQYFGAGTRLSVL.

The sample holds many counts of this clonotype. In DNA, the CDR3 is TGTGCCAGCAGTTTATCCAGCGCCCCAAGTTTCTTT. As protein: CASSLSSAPSFF. This chain connects TRBV28 to TRBJ1-1; D is ambiguous. Germline V gene sequence: CDR1 MDHEN, CDR2 SYDVKM. V lost 1 base, J lost 13 bases, and 13 bases lay in between. The CDR3 runs 12 residues.

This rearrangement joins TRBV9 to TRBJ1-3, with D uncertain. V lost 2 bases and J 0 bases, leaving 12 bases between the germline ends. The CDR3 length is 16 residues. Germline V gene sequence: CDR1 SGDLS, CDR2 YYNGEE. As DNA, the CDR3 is TGTGCCAGCAGCGTCTCTCTGGACCTCTCTGGAAACACCATATATTTT. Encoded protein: CASSVSLDLSGNTIYF.

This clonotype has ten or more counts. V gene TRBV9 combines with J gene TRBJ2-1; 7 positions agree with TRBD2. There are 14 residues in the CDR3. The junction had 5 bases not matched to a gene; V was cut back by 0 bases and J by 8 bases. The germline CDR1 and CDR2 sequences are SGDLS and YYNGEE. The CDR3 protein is CASSVAPGGHEQFF. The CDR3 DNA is TGTGCCAGCAGCGTAGCTCCGGGGGGTCATGAGCAGTTCTTC.

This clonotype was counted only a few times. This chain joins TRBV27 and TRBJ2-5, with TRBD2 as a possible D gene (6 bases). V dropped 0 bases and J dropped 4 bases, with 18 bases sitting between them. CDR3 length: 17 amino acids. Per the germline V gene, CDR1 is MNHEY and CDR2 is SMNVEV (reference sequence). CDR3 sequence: CASSLSNPTSWAETQYF. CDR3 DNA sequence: TGTGCCAGCAGTTTATCGAACCCGACTAGTTGGGCAGAGACCCAGTACTTC.

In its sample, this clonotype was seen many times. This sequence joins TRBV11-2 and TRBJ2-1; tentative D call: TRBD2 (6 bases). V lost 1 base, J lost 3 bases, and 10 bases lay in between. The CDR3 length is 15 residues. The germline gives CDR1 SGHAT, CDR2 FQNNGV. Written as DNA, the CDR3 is TGTGCCAGCAGCTTAGGGGGGACTGTCTACAATGAGCAGTTCTTC. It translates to CASSLGGTVYNEQFF.

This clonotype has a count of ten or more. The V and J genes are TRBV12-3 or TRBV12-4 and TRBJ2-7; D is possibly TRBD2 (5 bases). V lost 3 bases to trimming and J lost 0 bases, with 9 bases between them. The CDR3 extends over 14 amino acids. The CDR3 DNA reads TGTGCCAGCAGTTTGTGGACTGACTCCTACGAGCAGTACTTC. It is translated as CASSLWTDSYEQYF.

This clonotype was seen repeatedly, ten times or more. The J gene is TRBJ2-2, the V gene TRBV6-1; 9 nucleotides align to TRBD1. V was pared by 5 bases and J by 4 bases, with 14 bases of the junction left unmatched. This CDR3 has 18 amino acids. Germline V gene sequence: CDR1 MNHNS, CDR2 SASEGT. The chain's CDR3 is CASSYGTGIGVVTGELFF. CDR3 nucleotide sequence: TGTGCCAGCAGTTACGGGACAGGGATAGGAGTCGTCACCGGGGAGCTGTTTTTT.

CDR3 protein: CAWDDSPQGEAFF. The CDR3 coding sequence is TGTGCCTGGGATGACAGTCCTCAGGGTGAAGCTTTCTTT. The rearrangement links TRBV30 to TRBJ1-1, with D maybe TRBD1 (5 bases). CDR3 length: 13 amino acids. The V end lost 5 bases, the J end lost 7 bases, and 17 bases lay between the germline ends. Per germline, CDR1 GTSNPN and CDR2 SVGIG (reference sequence).

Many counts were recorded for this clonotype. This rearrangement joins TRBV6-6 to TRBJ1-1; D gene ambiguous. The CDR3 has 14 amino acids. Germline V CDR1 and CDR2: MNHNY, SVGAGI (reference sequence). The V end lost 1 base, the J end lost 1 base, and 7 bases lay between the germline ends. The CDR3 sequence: CASSYLGENTEAFF. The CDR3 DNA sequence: TGTGCCAGCAGTTACTTGGGTGAGAACACTGAAGCTTTCTTT.

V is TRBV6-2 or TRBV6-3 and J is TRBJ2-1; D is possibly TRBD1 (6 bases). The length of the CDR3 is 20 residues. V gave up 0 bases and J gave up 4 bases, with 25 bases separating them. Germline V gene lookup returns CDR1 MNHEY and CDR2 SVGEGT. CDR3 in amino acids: CASSYSYGGVGKRPYNEQFF. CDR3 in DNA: TGTGCCAGCAGTTACTCGTATGGGGGCGTTGGTAAGCGGCCTTACAATGAGCAGTTCTTC.

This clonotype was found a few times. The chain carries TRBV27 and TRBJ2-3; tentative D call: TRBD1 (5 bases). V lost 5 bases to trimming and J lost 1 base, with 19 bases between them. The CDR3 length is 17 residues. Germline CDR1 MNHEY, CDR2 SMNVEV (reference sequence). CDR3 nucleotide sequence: TGTGCCAGCAGTCCCGCGGACCAGCTAGGGGGCACAGATACGCAGTATTTT. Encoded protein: CASSPADQLGGTDTQYF.

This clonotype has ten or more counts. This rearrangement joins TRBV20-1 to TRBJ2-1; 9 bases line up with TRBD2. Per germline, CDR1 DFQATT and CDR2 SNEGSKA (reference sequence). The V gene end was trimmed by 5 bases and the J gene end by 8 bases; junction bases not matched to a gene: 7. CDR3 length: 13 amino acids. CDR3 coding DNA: TGCAGTGCTTCGGCGGGAGGGGCGGATGAGCAGTTCTTC. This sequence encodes CSASAGGADEQFF.

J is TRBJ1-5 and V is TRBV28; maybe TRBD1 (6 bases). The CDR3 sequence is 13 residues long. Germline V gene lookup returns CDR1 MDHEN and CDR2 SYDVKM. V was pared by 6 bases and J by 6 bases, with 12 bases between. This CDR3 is CASSFQGFQPQHF. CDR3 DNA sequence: TGTGCCAGCAGCTTTCAGGGGTTTCAGCCCCAGCATTTT.

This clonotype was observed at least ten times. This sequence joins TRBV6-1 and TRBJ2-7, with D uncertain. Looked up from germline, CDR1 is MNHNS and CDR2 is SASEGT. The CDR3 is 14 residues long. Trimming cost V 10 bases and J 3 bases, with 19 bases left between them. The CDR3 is CATWEDSTYYEQYF. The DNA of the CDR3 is TGTGCCACCTGGGAAGACTCCACCTACTACGAGCAGTACTTC.

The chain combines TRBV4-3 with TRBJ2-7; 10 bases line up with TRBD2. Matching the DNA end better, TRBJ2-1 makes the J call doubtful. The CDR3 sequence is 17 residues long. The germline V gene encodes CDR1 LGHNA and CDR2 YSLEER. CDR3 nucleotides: TGCGCCAGCAGCCAAGATCGTCTAGCGGGAGTATTCTACGAGCAGTTCTTC. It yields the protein CASSQDRLAGVFYEQFF.